This TCR beta chain was found in a study of shared clonotypes between healthy human individuals. Naive CD8 cells were CD45RO-negative, positively selected for CCR7, excluding terminally differentiated effector memory CD45RA+ cells. As concerns this clone: This specimen includes other DNA sequences encoding the same CDR3.

For each subset, genomic DNA was distributed in equal portions over several immunoSEQ plates. The table came from immunoSEQ multiplex PCR; TCRdb's copy has only in-frame clones and leaves some out. The sample has about 800,000 clones; 96% are singletons. In germline, CDR1 is SGHNT, CDR2 YYREEE (reference sequence). The J segment lost 3 bases and the V segment lost 4 bases, leaving 6 bases of the junction unmatched. The CDR3 spans 15 residues. Sequenced input: naive CD8+ T cells sorted from blood. This TCR was sampled from a man aged 25-40 years in good health. The J gene is TRBJ2-3, the V gene TRBV5-4; 9 bases are a match to TRBD2. CDR3 bases: TGTGCCAGCAGCCCAAGGCTAGCGGGAACAGATACGCAGTATTTT. It codes for CASSPRLAGTDTQYF.